This entry lists 5 T cell receptor beta chains sequenced from one sample in a study of T cells after yellow fever vaccination. Each CDR3 protein gets one entry after TCRdb re-called the 5' RACE reads with MiXCR. The data contain about 29,000 distinct CDR3 sequences, about 5% of them singletons. The sequences come from CD8+ T cells sorted from PBMCs, collected 10 days after the yellow fever booster vaccination. The receptors here all came from a young man who received the YFV17D yellow fever vaccine.

This clonotype was seen ten or more times. The CDR3 sequence is CASSLLAAGDEQYF. As DNA, the CDR3 is TGTGCCAGCAGCTTACTAGCGGCCGGGGACGAGCAGTACTTC. V and J are TRBV7-2 and TRBJ2-7, with TRBD2 matching 7 bases. Trimming removed 2 bases from V and 5 bases from J; junction bases left unmatched: 6. CDR1 SGHTA and CDR2 FQGNSA come from the germline V gene. The CDR3 spans 14 residues.

This clonotype appeared many times. The chain has TRBV12-3 or TRBV12-4 and TRBJ1-2; D remains unclear. V lost 3 bases and J 7 bases, leaving 12 bases between the germline ends. The CDR3 is 13 residues long. The DNA of the CDR3 is TGTGCCAGCAGTTTTGTGTCCTTAGGTGGCTACACCTTC. It translates to CASSFVSLGGYTF.

This sequence joins TRBV3-1 and TRBJ2-3, with D hard to call. Germline V CDR1 and CDR2: LGHDT, YNNKEL (reference sequence). The V end was cut by 11 bases, the J end by 12 bases, with 30 bases between. The CDR3 has 15 amino acids. CDR3 nucleotide sequence: TGTGCCTCCTCCAAGGACCGCCCTGGGGAACAATCCCAGTATTTT. Protein product: CASSKDRPGEQSQYF.

This clonotype was found many times. V usage is TRBV29-1 and J usage is TRBJ2-1; perhaps TRBD2 as D (6 bases). The CDR3 extends over 14 amino acids. Trimming pared 0 bases from V and 12 bases from J, leaving 18 bases between. The V gene's germline CDR1 is SQVTM and CDR2 ANQGSEA. This CDR3 is CSVEDRLERHLQFF. CDR3 sequence (DNA): TGCAGCGTTGAAGATCGACTAGAAAGGCATTTGCAGTTCTTC.

At least ten counts were recorded for this clonotype. CDR3 sequence reads: CATSRGTGGEDEQFF. The CDR3 DNA reads TGTGCCACCAGCAGAGGGACAGGGGGCGAGGATGAGCAGTTCTTC. The genes are TRBV15 and TRBJ2-1; TRBD1 matches 11 bases. The V gene end was trimmed by 1 base and the J gene end by 8 bases; junction bases not matched to a gene: 4. Germline V gene data show CDR1 as LNHNV and CDR2 as YYDKDF (reference sequence). The CDR3 has 15 residues.